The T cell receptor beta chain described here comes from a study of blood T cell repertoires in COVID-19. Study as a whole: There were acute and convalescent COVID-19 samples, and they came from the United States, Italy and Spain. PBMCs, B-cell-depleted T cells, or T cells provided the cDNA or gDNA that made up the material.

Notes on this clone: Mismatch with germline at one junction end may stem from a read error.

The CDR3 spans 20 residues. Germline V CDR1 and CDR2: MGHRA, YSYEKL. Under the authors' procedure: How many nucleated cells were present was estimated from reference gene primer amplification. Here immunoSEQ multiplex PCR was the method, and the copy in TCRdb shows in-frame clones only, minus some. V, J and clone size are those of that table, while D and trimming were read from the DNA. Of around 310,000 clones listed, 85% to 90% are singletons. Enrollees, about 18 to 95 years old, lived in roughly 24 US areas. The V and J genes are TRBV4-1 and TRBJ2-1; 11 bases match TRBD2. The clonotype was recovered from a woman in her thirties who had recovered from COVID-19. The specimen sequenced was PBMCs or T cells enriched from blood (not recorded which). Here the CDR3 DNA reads TGCGCCAGCACCCAAGGCCTAGGGACTAGCGGAGCCCCCTCCTACAATGAGCAGTTCTTC. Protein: CASTQGLGTSGAPSYNEQFF.